This T cell receptor beta chain is drawn from a study of blood T cell repertoires in COVID-19. The V and J ends lost 8 bases and 4 bases respectively, with 11 bases between them. This CDR3 is 13 amino acids long. CDR1 is SNHLY and CDR2 is FYNNEI in the germline V gene. Per the original methods: By means of reference gene primer amplification, nucleated cell counts were estimated. The repertoire was sequenced with immunoSEQ multiplex PCR; TCRdb's copy has only in-frame clones and lacks some. Clone size and the V and J calls come from that table; the DNA yielded D and trimming. The table includes some 60,000 clones, approximately 78% detected once.

The sequencing sample was made of peripheral blood. This TCR was sampled from a human donor in a cohort sampled during active COVID-19. This chain uses TRBV2 with TRBJ2-2; perhaps TRBD2 as D (5 bases). The CDR3 reads CASRERGTGELFF. CDR3 DNA sequence: TGTGCCAGCCGGGAACGAGGCACCGGGGAGCTGTTTTTT.